Presented here are 32 T cell receptor beta chains from one specimen sequenced in a study of identical twins. TCRdb reprocessed the 5' RACE reads with MiXCR, giving one entry per CDR3 protein. The data contain some 600,000 distinct CDR3 sequences, around 7.5% of them seen just once; the ten biggest clones take up 1.6%. The sample also formed part of further work on yellow fever vaccine responses in identical twins.

The specimen was PBMCs. The receptors derive from a woman under 30 in good health.

The J gene is TRBJ1-4, the V gene TRBV20-1; possible D gene TRBD1, 6 bases. Germline CDR1 DFQATT, CDR2 SNEGSKA (reference sequence). The V end was cut by 3 bases, the J end by 6 bases, with 11 bases between. This CDR3 is 13 amino acids long. Written as DNA, the CDR3 is TGCAGTGCTAGTAAGGGGGGCGATGAAAAACTGTTTTTT. Protein sequence: CSASKGGDEKLFF.

The CDR3 nucleotides read TGTGCCAGCAGCTTAGACAGCGGGAGGGCCTTTGGTGAGCAGTTCTTC. Its translation is CASSLDSGRAFGEQFF. V usage is TRBV7-2 and J usage is TRBJ2-1, with TRBD2 matching over 10 bases. The V segment lost 1 base and the J segment 9 bases; nucleotides outside the gene matches: 9. The CDR3 has 16 amino acids. Germline V gives CDR1 SGHTA, CDR2 FQGNSA. Full variable domain (outside the CDR3, taken from reference TRBV7-2 and TRBJ2-1): GAGVSQSPSNKVTEKGKDVELRCDPISGHTALYWYRQSLGQGLEFLIYFQGNSAPDKSGLPSDRFSAERTGGSVSTLTIQRTQQEDSAVYLCASSLDSGRAFGEQFFGPGTRLTVL.

The chain links TRBV20-1 to TRBJ2-1; 11 positions match TRBD2. This CDR3 is 14 amino acids long. Germline V gene sequence: CDR1 DFQATT, CDR2 SNEGSKA (reference sequence). The V gene end was trimmed by 2 bases and the J gene end by 5 bases; junction bases not matched to a gene: 2. CDR3 DNA sequence: TGCAGTGCTAGATTGACTAGCGGGAACAATGAGCAGTTCTTC. This gives the protein CSARLTSGNNEQFF.

This chain uses TRBV2 with TRBJ2-1; D gene ambiguous. The CDR3 runs 15 residues. With 4 bases removed from V and 0 bases from J, the gap between germline ends came to 10 bases. The germline V gene has CDR1 SNHLY and CDR2 FYNNEI. CDR3 coding DNA: TGTGCCAGCAGTGCTTTAACCGTCTCCTACAATGAGCAGTTCTTC. This translates into CASSALTVSYNEQFF.

A few counts support this clonotype. The chain recombines TRBV10-3 with TRBJ2-6, with 9 bases fitting TRBD1. The CDR3 has 16 residues. V lost 9 bases to trimming and J lost 3 bases; unmatched junction nucleotides: 9. The germline CDR1 and CDR2 sequences are ENHRY and SYGVKD. The CDR3 spells CAIGPGTGFGANVLTF. Written as DNA, the CDR3 is TGTGCCATTGGTCCCGGGACAGGGTTTGGGGCCAACGTCCTGACTTTC.

The V call is TRBV10-3, the J call TRBJ2-1, with D hard to call. This CDR3 is built from 13 residues. From germline, CDR1 is ENHRY and CDR2 SYGVKD. Trimming shortened V by 1 base and J by 10 bases, and 11 bases separated the two germline ends. The CDR3 DNA is TGTGCCATCAGTGAGTTGTGGCTTCAGGAGCAGTTCTTC. This translates into CAISELWLQEQFF.

This clonotype was seen a few times. One junction end does not reproduce the germline sequence, and a read error may be involved. V gene TRBV15 combines with J gene TRBJ2-2; D gene unclear. Looked up from germline, CDR1 is LNHNV and CDR2 is YYDKDF (reference sequence). This CDR3 spans 11 amino acids. CDR3 loop: CATRLSGELFF. The CDR3 DNA sequence: TGTGCGACCAGACTCTCCGGGGAGCTGTTTTTT.

This sequence joins TRBV28 and TRBJ2-7, with a weak D call TRBD2 (5 bases). CDR1 is MDHEN and CDR2 is SYDVKM in the germline V gene. The CDR3 contains 13 residues. Trimming removed 5 bases at V and 5 bases at J, with 13 bases between. In DNA form, the CDR3 reads TGTGCCAGCAGTCTTACTAGGTTCCACGAGCAGTACTTC. Translating gives CASSLTRFHEQYF. The full variable domain, in which reference TRBV28 and TRBJ2-7 provide the parts outside the CDR3, is DVKVTQSSRYLVKRTGEKVFLECVQDMDHENMFWYRQDPGLGLRLIYFSYDVKMKEKGDIPEGYSVSREKKERFSLILESASTNQTSMYLCASSLTRFHEQYFGPGTRLTVT.

The J gene is TRBJ2-1, the V gene TRBV11-2, with 10 nucleotides matching TRBD2. From germline, CDR1 is SGHAT and CDR2 FQNNGV. J lost 6 bases, V lost 3 bases, and 2 bases had no gene match. The CDR3 spans 14 residues. For the CDR3, the DNA is TGTGCCAGCAGCTTTCTAGCGGGGGTCAATGAGCAGTTCTTC. Translating it yields CASSFLAGVNEQFF. Based on the CDR3 plus reference TRBV11-2 and TRBJ2-1, the full variable domain is EAGVAQSPRYKIIEKRQSVAFWCNPISGHATLYWYQQILGQGPKLLIQFQNNGVVDDSQLPKDRFSAERLKGVDSTLKIQPAKLEDSAVYLCASSFLAGVNEQFFGPGTRLTVL.

This clonotype has a handful of counts. This chain uses TRBV7-8 with TRBJ2-5; 10 bases are a match to TRBD2. The CDR3 has 16 residues. Trimming cost V 1 base and J 7 bases; bases outside gene matches: 9. The germline gives CDR1 SGHVS, CDR2 FQNEAQ. The CDR3 DNA sequence: TGTGCCAGCAGCTTAGTAGCTGGACTAGCGGAAGTGACCCAGTACTTC. It yields the protein CASSLVAGLAEVTQYF.

In its sample, this clonotype was seen many times. The V and J genes are TRBV5-1 and TRBJ2-3; TRBD1 aligns across 9 bases. V was clipped by 4 bases and J by 2 bases; unmatched bases: 11. This CDR3 is built from 17 residues. CDR1 is SGHRS and CDR2 is YFSETQ in the germline V gene. The CDR3: CASSAATGTGNTDTQYF. CDR3 in DNA: TGCGCCAGCAGCGCCGCTACCGGGACAGGGAACACAGATACGCAGTATTTT.

This clonotype was seen ten or more times. The chain employs TRBV10-3 and TRBJ2-1; D not certain. The CDR3 length is 16 residues. Per germline, CDR1 ENHRY and CDR2 SYGVKD. V gave up 7 bases and J gave up 1 base, with 17 bases separating them. The CDR3 region is CAITPVEVTSYNEQFF. The CDR3 DNA follows: TGTGCCATCACCCCTGTCGAGGTAACTTCCTACAATGAGCAGTTCTTC.

This chain links TRBV5-1 with TRBJ2-1; maybe TRBD1 (6 bases). Trimming left V 0 bases short and J 1 base short, with 11 bases between. The CDR3 spans 16 residues. CDR1 is SGHRS, CDR2 YFSETQ, per germline. Written as DNA, the CDR3 is TGCGCCAGCAGCTTGGAGACAGGAGTTTCCTACAATGAGCAGTTCTTC. Translating it yields CASSLETGVSYNEQFF.

This clonotype appeared many times. The V and J genes are TRBV29-1 and TRBJ1-1; D might be TRBD1 (5 bases). Germline assignment: CDR1 SQVTM and CDR2 ANQGSEA. V was trimmed by 2 bases and J by 4 bases, leaving 11 bases between them. The CDR3 consists of 13 residues. The CDR3 loop reads CSVERGGGTEAFF. CDR3 coding DNA: TGCAGCGTTGAACGGGGGGGAGGCACTGAAGCTTTCTTT.

This clonotype occurred a few times. The gene calls are TRBV5-6 and TRBJ1-1; D not certain. The CDR3 length is 14 residues. Germline V lookup: CDR1 SGHDT, CDR2 YYEEEE. V was shortened by 5 bases and J by 1 base, with 12 bases between the two germline ends. The CDR3 loop is CASSLRATNTEAFF. The CDR3 DNA reads as TGTGCCAGCAGTCTCCGAGCCACGAACACTGAAGCTTTCTTT.

This clonotype was seen a few times. The chain joins TRBV11-2 to TRBJ1-1, with D perhaps TRBD1 (5 bases). V lost 5 bases and J lost 2, with 15 bases in between. CDR1 is SGHAT, CDR2 FQNNGV, per germline. The CDR3 length is 15 residues. The CDR3: CASSPSRGSNTEAFF. CDR3 bases: TGTGCCAGCAGCCCGTCACGGGGGAGCAACACTGAAGCTTTCTTT.

The CDR3 DNA is TGTGCCAGCTCAACCAACTGGGGCGATGAGCAGTTCTTC. Encoded protein: CASSTNWGDEQFF. J is TRBJ2-1 and V is TRBV18; TRBD1 might be the D (5 bases). The CDR3 contains 13 residues. CDR1 and CDR2 (germline): KGHSH, LQKENI. Trimming shortened V by 5 bases and J by 8 bases, and 13 bases separated the two germline ends.

This clonotype was found a few times. The chain links TRBV5-6 to TRBJ2-1; a weak D match, TRBD2 (5 bases). Trimming removed 0 bases from V and 1 base from J, with 11 bases in between. The germline gives CDR1 SGHDT, CDR2 YYEEEE. CDR3 size: 16 residues. CDR3 nucleotide sequence: TGTGCCAGCAGCTTGGGTTCTAGCACTTCCTACAATGAGCAGTTCTTC. It codes for CASSLGSSTSYNEQFF. Variable domain in full (rest from reference TRBV5-6 and TRBJ2-1): DAGVTQSPTHLIKTRGQQVTLRCSPKSGHDTVSWYQQALGQGPQFIFQYYEEEERQRGNFPDRFSGHQFPNYSSELNVNALLLGDSALYLCASSLGSSTSYNEQFFGPGTRLTVL.

This clonotype was seen more than once but under ten times. V and J are TRBV11-2 and TRBJ2-1; 8 positions match TRBD1. V lost 4 bases to trimming and J lost 2 bases; unmatched junction nucleotides: 13. Germline V gene data show CDR1 as SGHAT and CDR2 as FQNNGV. The CDR3 sequence is 18 residues long. The CDR3 protein is CASSSGGRNPRAYNEQFF. The CDR3 bases are TGTGCCAGCAGCTCAGGGGGCAGAAACCCTAGGGCCTACAATGAGCAGTTCTTC.

This clonotype was seen ten or more times. The genes are TRBV12-3 or TRBV12-4 and TRBJ1-1; D unresolved. The CDR3 has 12 residues. V was shortened by 1 base and J by 11 bases, with 11 bases between the two germline ends. The CDR3 loop reads CASSLGLRDAFF. The DNA of the CDR3 is TGTGCCAGCAGTTTAGGGCTGAGAGACGCTTTCTTT.

The table lists this clonotype with a few counts. This chain uses TRBV20-1 with TRBJ1-2; maybe TRBD1 (6 bases). The V gene's germline CDR1 is DFQATT and CDR2 SNEGSKA (reference sequence). V gave up 2 bases and J gave up 0 bases, with 13 bases separating them. The CDR3 spans 15 residues. In nucleotides, the CDR3 is TGCAGTGCTAGACCCCGGGACACCGCTAACTATGGCTACACCTTC. Translation: CSARPRDTANYGYTF.

The genes are TRBV19 and TRBJ2-2; 8 bases map to TRBD1. The V and J ends lost 4 bases and 6 bases, in that order; junction bases with no gene match: 13. Per germline, CDR1 LNHDA and CDR2 SQIVND (reference sequence). The CDR3 is 17 amino acids. This chain's CDR3 is CASSTGRTGPSAGELFF. The CDR3 nucleotides are TGTGCCAGTAGTACGGGCAGGACAGGGCCGTCAGCCGGGGAGCTGTTTTTT.

This clonotype appeared a few times. The CDR3 spells CASSVVPRGPEDEQFF. DNA of the CDR3: TGTGCCAGCAGCGTAGTACCGCGGGGACCGGAGGATGAGCAGTTCTTC. V is TRBV9 and J is TRBJ2-1; possible D gene TRBD2, 6 bases. Germline V gene lookup returns CDR1 SGDLS and CDR2 YYNGEE. The V end was cut by 0 bases, the J end by 8 bases, with 18 bases between. The CDR3 is made up of 16 amino acids.

This clonotype showed up just a few times. The V call is TRBV20-1, the J call TRBJ2-2; the D gene is possibly TRBD2 (6 bases). CDR1 DFQATT and CDR2 SNEGSKA come from the germline V gene (reference sequence). The CDR3 spans 14 residues. V was trimmed by 4 bases and J by 4 bases, leaving 13 bases between them. CDR3 nucleotide sequence: TGCAGTGCTACTAGCGCGAGGGGCACCGGGGAGCTGTTTTTT. Translated: CSATSARGTGELFF.

This clonotype was seen a few times. The rearrangement joins TRBV7-9 to TRBJ2-1; TRBD1 aligns across 7 bases. Germline assignment: CDR1 SEHNR and CDR2 FQNEAQ (reference sequence). This CDR3 contains 15 residues. Losses at the gene ends were 7 bases for V and 5 bases for J; bases not matched to a gene: 11. CDR3 coding DNA: TGTGCCAGCAACCCAGACAGGGTGGGGCACAATGAGCAGTTCTTC. This sequence encodes CASNPDRVGHNEQFF.

This clonotype turned up a few times. The chain couples TRBV7-6 to TRBJ2-7; 10 bases are a match to TRBD1. Trimming took 1 base from V and 3 from J; bases not matched to a gene: 9. The CDR3 is made up of 17 amino acids. Germline CDR1 SGHVS, CDR2 FNYEAQ. CDR3 DNA: TGTGCCAGCAGCTTAGTCCCACTGGACAGGGGGAACTACGAGCAGTACTTC. This sequence encodes CASSLVPLDRGNYEQYF.

This chain joins TRBV7-6 and TRBJ2-1; a weak D match, TRBD1 (7 bases). The CDR3 loop spans 21 amino acids. V lost 4 bases and J 4 bases, leaving 32 bases between the germline ends. CDR1 is SGHVS and CDR2 is FNYEAQ in the germline V gene. The CDR3 DNA sequence: TGTGCCAGCAGCTCCCCAAGAAATAAAAACAGGGGACGGGGGACATACAATGAGCAGTTCTTC. It is translated as CASSSPRNKNRGRGTYNEQFF.

The chain recombines TRBV12-3 or TRBV12-4 with TRBJ1-3, with 9 bases lining up with TRBD1. The CDR3 consists of 14 residues. Trimming cost V 6 bases and J 5 bases; bases outside gene matches: 5. The CDR3 is CASRRTGERNTIYF. CDR3 DNA sequence: TGTGCCAGCAGGAGGACAGGGGAAAGAAACACCATATATTTT.

This clonotype was seen ten or more times. The chain employs TRBV5-1 and TRBJ2-7, with D perhaps assigned TRBD1 or TRBD2 (5 bases each). CDR1 and CDR2 from the germline V gene are SGHRS and YFSETQ. V was shortened by 0 bases and J by 3 bases, with 10 bases between the two germline ends. The CDR3 contains 14 residues. The CDR3, as DNA: TGCGCCAGCAGCTTGGATGGGGGAAGCTACGAGCAGTACTTC. Protein product: CASSLDGGSYEQYF.

This sequence joins TRBV12-3 or TRBV12-4 and TRBJ2-1, with TRBD2 matching 11 bases. V dropped 5 bases and J dropped 16; count of bases not matched to a gene: 7. CDR3 length: 12 amino acids. In DNA form, the CDR3 reads TGTGCCAGCAGTCCAACTAGCGGGAGACCTTTCTTC. It translates to CASSPTSGRPFF.

This clonotype was observed many times. The CDR3 sequence: CASSFPGDVRGVGNEQFF. CDR3 coding DNA: TGTGCCAGCAGCTTCCCCGGGGACGTCAGAGGGGTTGGCAATGAGCAGTTCTTC. The rearrangement uses TRBV5-6 and TRBJ2-1, with D perhaps given as TRBD1 or TRBD2 (5 bases each). Trimming pared 2 bases from V and 6 bases from J, leaving 24 bases between. Germline V gene data show CDR1 as SGHDT and CDR2 as YYEEEE. The CDR3 extends over 18 amino acids.

This clonotype came up once. A much larger clone sits a single nucleotide away, making a read error possible. The chain joins TRBV6-4 to TRBJ2-1; possibly TRBD2 for D (5 bases). This CDR3 region has 13 residues. Per the germline V gene, CDR1 is MRHNA and CDR2 is SNTAGT. CDR3 sequence: CASSDRLSGEQIF. The CDR3 DNA reads TGTGCCAGCAGTGACCGACTATCGGGTGAGCAGATCTTC.